This TCR beta chain was captured by sequencing in a study of blood T cell repertoires in COVID-19. Looking at the study overall: COVID-19 samples, acute and convalescent, were from the United States, Italy and Spain. From T cells, B-cell-depleted T cells, or PBMCs came the material, which was cDNA or gDNA.

The table came from immunoSEQ multiplex PCR; TCRdb's copy has only in-frame clones and leaves some out. The sample lists 84,000 or so clones; 65% to 80% were seen once. V lost 0 bases and J 4 bases, leaving 15 bases between the germline ends. The CDR3 spans 16 residues. CDR1 and CDR2 from the germline V gene are LGHDT and YNNKEL (reference sequence). V usage is TRBV3-1 (or the pseudogene TRBV3-2) and J usage is TRBJ1-1, with TRBD1 as a possible D gene (5 bases). This TCR was sampled from a human donor in a cohort sampled during active COVID-19. The sequencing sample was made of peripheral blood. In DNA form, the CDR3 reads TGTGCCAGCAGCCAAGAAGATGCAGGGTGGGGCACTGAAGCTTTCTTT. Its protein is CASSQEDAGWGTEAFF.